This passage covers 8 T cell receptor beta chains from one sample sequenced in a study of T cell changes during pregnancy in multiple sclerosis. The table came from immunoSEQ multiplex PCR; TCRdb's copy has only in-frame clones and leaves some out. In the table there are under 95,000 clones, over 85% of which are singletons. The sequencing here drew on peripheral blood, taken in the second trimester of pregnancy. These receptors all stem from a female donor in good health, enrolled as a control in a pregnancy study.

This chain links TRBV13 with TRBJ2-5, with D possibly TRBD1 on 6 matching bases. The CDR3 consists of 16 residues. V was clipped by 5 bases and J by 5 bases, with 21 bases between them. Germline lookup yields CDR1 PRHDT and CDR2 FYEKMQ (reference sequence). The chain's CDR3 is CASSLAEGHPKETQYF. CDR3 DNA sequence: TGTGCCAGCAGCCTCGCAGAGGGACACCCCAAGGAGACCCAGTACTTC.

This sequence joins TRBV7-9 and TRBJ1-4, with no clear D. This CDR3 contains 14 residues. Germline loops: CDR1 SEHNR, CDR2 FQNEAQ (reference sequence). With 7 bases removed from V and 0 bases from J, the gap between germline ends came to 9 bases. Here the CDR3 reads CASIAGTTNEKLFF. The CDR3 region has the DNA TGTGCCAGCATAGCCGGGACAACTAATGAAAAACTGTTTTTT. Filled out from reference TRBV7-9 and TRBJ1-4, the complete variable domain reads DTGVSQNPRHKITKRGQNVTFRCDPISEHNRLYWYRQTLGQGPEFLTYFQNEAQLEKSRLLSDRFSAERPKGSFSTLEIQRTEQGDSAMYLCASIAGTTNEKLFFGSGTQLSVL.

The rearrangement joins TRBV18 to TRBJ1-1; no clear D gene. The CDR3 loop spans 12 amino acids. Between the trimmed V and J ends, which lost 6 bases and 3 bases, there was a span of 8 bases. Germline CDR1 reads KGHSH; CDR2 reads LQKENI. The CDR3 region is CASSPRHTEAFF. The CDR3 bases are TGTGCCAGCTCCCCCAGGCACACTGAAGCTTTCTTT.

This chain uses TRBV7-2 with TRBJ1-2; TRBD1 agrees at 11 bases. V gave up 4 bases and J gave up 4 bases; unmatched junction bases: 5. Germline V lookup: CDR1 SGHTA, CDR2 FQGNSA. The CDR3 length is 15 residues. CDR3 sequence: CASSSRTGGGYGYTF. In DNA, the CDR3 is TGTGCCAGCAGCTCGAGGACAGGGGGCGGCTATGGCTACACCTTC.

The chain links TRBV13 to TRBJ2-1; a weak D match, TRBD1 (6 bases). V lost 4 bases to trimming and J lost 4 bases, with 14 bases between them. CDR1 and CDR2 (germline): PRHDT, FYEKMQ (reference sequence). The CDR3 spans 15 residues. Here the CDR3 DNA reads TGTGCCAGCAGCTCCGGGACAAAGATTTACAATGAGCAGTTCTTC. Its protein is CASSSGTKIYNEQFF.

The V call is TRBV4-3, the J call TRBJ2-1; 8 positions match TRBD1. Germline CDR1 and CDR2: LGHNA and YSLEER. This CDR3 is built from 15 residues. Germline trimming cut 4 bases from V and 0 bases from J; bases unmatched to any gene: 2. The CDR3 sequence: CASSLTGASYNEQFF. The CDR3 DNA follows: TGCGCCAGCAGCCTGACAGGGGCCTCCTACAATGAGCAGTTCTTC.

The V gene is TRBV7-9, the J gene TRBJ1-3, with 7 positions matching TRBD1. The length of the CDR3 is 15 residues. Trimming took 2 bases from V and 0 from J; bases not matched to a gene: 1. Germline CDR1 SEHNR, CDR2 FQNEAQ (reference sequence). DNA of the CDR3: TGTGCCAGCAGCTTAACAGGGGCCTCTGGAAACACCATATATTTT. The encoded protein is CASSLTGASGNTIYF.

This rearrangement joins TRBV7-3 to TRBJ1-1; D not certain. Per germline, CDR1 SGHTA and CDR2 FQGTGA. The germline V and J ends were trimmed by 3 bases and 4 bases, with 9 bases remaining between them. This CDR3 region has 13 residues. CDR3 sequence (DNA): TGTGCCAGCAGCTTGGGAGGAGGCACTGAAGCTTTCTTT. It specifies CASSLGGGTEAFF.